This TCR beta chain is drawn from a study of CXCR3-negative and CXCR3-positive naive CD8 T cells. The CDR3 is 12 amino acids. Germline V gene data show CDR1 as SQVTM and CDR2 as ANQGSEA. By frequency, this clonotype registers medium-sized (0.01 to 0.1%). A CD45RO-CCR7+CD27+CD95- phenotype identified naive CD8+ T cells. Libraries were UMI-labeled 5' RACE TRB cDNA. From the 5' RACE reads, TCRdb lists one entry per CDR3 protein and no DNA. The sample data list approximately 4,200 distinct CDR3 sequences. This sequence originates from a human donor in good health. Some clones in this sample may be carry-over from other donors' samples. This chain links TRBV29-1 with TRBJ1-2; checking the TCRdb D call of TRBD1 is not possible without DNA. Input material: naive CXCR3- CD8+ T cells from blood. Subset indicated: CD45RO-CCR7+CD27+CD95- naive CD8+ T cells lacking CXCR3 (TNR3-). CDR3 in amino acids: CSVVLPGGGYTF. Based on the CDR3 plus reference TRBV29-1 and TRBJ1-2, the full variable domain is SAVISQKPSRDICQRGTSLTIQCQVDSQVTMMFWYRQQPGQSLTLIATANQGSEATYESGFVIDKFPISRPNLTFSTLTVSNMSPEDSSIYLCSVVLPGGGYTFGSGTRLTVV.